Listed below are T cell receptor beta chains from one sample, sequenced in a study of shared clonotypes between healthy human individuals. Sequencing was performed with immunoSEQ multiplex PCR; in TCRdb, only in-frame clones are kept and a portion is missing. The table lists around 1,900,000 clones, about 94% of them singletons. Source material: naive CD8+ T cells from PBMCs. The source of these receptors is a man aged 18 to 29 in good health. Some clones in this sample may be carry-over from other donors' samples. CDR3s include the opening cysteine and the closing phenylalanine or tryptophan. D genes are given only for firm matches. Clone size is not always given. Where it is, it says once, few, many or a class for expanded clones.

CATSPFGSSYEQYF TGTGCCACCAGCCCCTTCGGGAGCTCCTACGAGCAGTACTTC NA NA TRBJ2-7 TRBV15
CAWLRDRGLTPARNTIYF TGTGCCTGGCTAAGGGACAGGGGTTTAACGCCTGCCCGAAACACCATATATTTT NA TRBD1 TRBJ1-3 TRBV30
CASSQDGQGRYTEAFF TGTGCCAGCAGCCAAGACGGACAGGGCCGATACACTGAAGCTTTCTTT NA TRBD1 TRBJ1-1 TRBV6-6
CASSSGLDTQYF TGTGCCAGCAGTTCCGGTTTGGATACGCAGTATTTT NA NA TRBJ2-3 TRBV5-6
CASSPAADTQYF TGTGCCAGCAGCCCCGCCGCGGATACGCAGTATTTT NA NA TRBJ2-3 TRBV7-8
CASSYRDLYNEQFF TGTGCCAGCAGCTACCGGGACTTATACAATGAGCAGTTCTTC NA NA TRBJ2-1 TRBV7-3
CASSPLGTNEQFF TGTGCCAGCAGTCCACTAGGCACCAATGAGCAGTTCTTC NA NA TRBJ2-1 TRBV27
CATSRALRESTDTQYF TGTGCCACCAGCAGAGCTCTCCGGGAGAGCACAGATACGCAGTATTTT NA NA TRBJ2-3 TRBV15
CASSFAGKMNTEAFF TGTGCCAGCAGCTTTGCGGGGAAAATGAACACTGAAGCTTTCTTT NA NA TRBJ1-1 TRBV13
CASSLAPGDLANEQFF TGTGCCAGCAGCTTGGCCCCCGGAGACCTTGCCAATGAGCAGTTCTTC NA NA TRBJ2-1 TRBV5-6
CASSDSRCVAGGGKNIQYF TGTGCCAGCAGTGACTCGAGGTGTGTAGCGGGAGGGGGCAAAAACATTCAGTACTTC NA TRBD2 TRBJ2-4 TRBV6-4
CASSSPQTGNPYEQYF TGTGCCAGCAGTTCACCACAGACAGGGAACCCCTACGAGCAGTACTTC NA TRBD1 TRBJ2-7 TRBV28
CASSPRERDTEAFF TGTGCCAGCAGCCCCAGGGAAAGGGACACTGAAGCTTTCTTT NA NA TRBJ1-1 TRBV2
CASSVGGTGELFF TGTGCCAGCAGCGTAGGGGGGACCGGGGAGCTGTTTTTT NA NA TRBJ2-2 TRBV5-6
CASSQTGPRYEQYF TGTGCCAGCAGTCAGACTGGTCCCCGATACGAGCAGTACTTC NA NA TRBJ2-7 TRBV27
CASSPRGGSSYEQYF TGTGCCAGCAGTCCACGGGGCGGGTCCTCCTACGAGCAGTACTTC NA NA TRBJ2-7 TRBV6-5
CASSPMGGEKLFF TGTGCCAGCAGCCCAATGGGGGGAGAAAAACTGTTTTTT NA NA TRBJ1-4 TRBV28
CASSVRFSGANVLTF TGTGCCAGCAGCGTAAGGTTCTCTGGGGCCAACGTCCTGACTTTC NA NA TRBJ2-6 TRBV9
CASSLEGGAIEQYF TGTGCCAGCAGCTTAGAAGGAGGGGCAATCGAGCAGTACTTC NA NA TRBJ2-7 TRBV7-9
CASSPGQGGPDTQYF TGTGCCAGCAGCCCGGGACAGGGGGGCCCAGATACGCAGTATTTT NA TRBD1 TRBJ2-3 TRBV6-5
CASSLGGATLDGYTF TGTGCCAGCAGTCTCGGCGGGGCCACACTTGATGGCTACACCTTC NA NA TRBJ1-2 TRBV6-5
CASSLDRNNEQFF TGTGCCAGCAGTTTAGACAGGAACAATGAGCAGTTCTTC NA NA TRBJ2-1 TRBV27
CASSESGAYNEQFF TGCGCCAGCAGTGAGTCCGGGGCCTACAATGAGCAGTTCTTC NA NA TRBJ2-1 TRBV10-1
CASSPGYGLNTEAFF TGTGCCAGCAGCCCAGGGTATGGATTGAACACTGAAGCTTTCTTT NA NA TRBJ1-1 TRBV11-2
CASSYSRGANYGYTF TGTGCCAGCAGTTACTCGCGGGGAGCTAACTATGGCTACACCTTC once NA TRBJ1-2 TRBV6-5
CASSLSKAEQFF TGTGCCAGCAGCTTAAGCAAGGCTGAGCAGTTCTTC NA NA TRBJ2-1 TRBV7-9
CASSADRRTDTQYF TGTGCCAGCAGCGCGGACAGGCGCACAGATACGCAGTATTTT NA TRBD1 TRBJ2-3 TRBV7-3
CSVGSADTQYF TGCAGCGTTGGAAGTGCAGATACGCAGTATTTT NA NA TRBJ2-3 TRBV29-1
CASSEVGMGAYEQYF TGTGCCAGCAGTGAAGTCGGGATGGGGGCCTACGAGCAGTACTTC NA NA TRBJ2-7 TRBV6-1
CASSQGTGYYEQYF TGCGCCAGCAGCCAGGGGACAGGTTACTACGAGCAGTACTTC NA TRBD1 TRBJ2-7 TRBV4-3
CASSLDPRLESSYEQYF TGTGCCAGTAGCCTCGACCCCCGGCTGGAGAGCTCCTACGAGCAGTACTTC NA NA TRBJ2-7 TRBV19
CASSAGGEQYF TGTGCCAGCAGTGCCGGGGGCGAGCAGTACTTC NA NA TRBJ2-7 TRBV6-6
CASSQDRQGGYEQYF TGCGCCAGCAGCCAAGATCGGCAGGGGGGTTACGAGCAGTACTTC NA NA TRBJ2-7 TRBV4-1
CAWSELETQYF TGTGCCTGGAGTGAGCTGGAGACCCAGTACTTC NA NA TRBJ2-5 TRBV30
CASLTAGGRADTQYF TGTGCCAGCTTAACAGCGGGAGGTCGTGCAGATACGCAGTATTTT NA TRBD2 TRBJ2-3 TRBV7-9
CASSQDNKTPRGGRTDTQYF TGTGCCAGCAGCCAAGACAACAAAACCCCCAGGGGAGGAAGGACAGATACGCAGTATTTT NA NA TRBJ2-3 TRBV14
CAISEGGAKDTQYF TGTGCCATCAGTGAAGGGGGGGCGAAAGATACGCAGTATTTT NA NA TRBJ2-3 TRBV10-3
CASSPWGVDEKLFF TGTGCCAGCAGCCCTTGGGGGGTCGATGAAAAACTGTTTTTT NA NA TRBJ1-4 TRBV11-2
CASSLGTGSGELFF TGTGCCAGCAGTTTAGGAACAGGAAGCGGGGAGCTGTTTTTT NA NA TRBJ2-2 TRBV27
CAWSVIGQGTRSSGANVLTF TGTGCCTGGAGTGTAATCGGACAGGGGACTAGAAGCTCTGGGGCCAACGTCCTGACTTTC NA NA TRBJ2-6 TRBV30